A single sample is the source of the 27 T cell receptor beta chains below, sequenced in a study of T cell responses to AZD1222 COVID-19 vaccine (dated by TCRdb to about 2021). This specimen's time point label, interpreted: baseline before first vaccination. Library prep was done by the immunoSEQ multiplex PCR assay. TCRdb's version of the immuneACCESS table is confined to in-frame rearrangements and falls short of the full clone set. An unresolved V gene accounts for under half of the shortfall where checked; the remainder is of unknown origin. The sample includes over 95,000 clones, with approximately 90% observed a single time. Of the sample, 6% to 8% falls within the top ten clones. The sample consisted of peripheral blood, taken on day 0 of AZD1222 vaccination. The source of these receptors is an adult in good health.

This chain's CDR3 is CASSYKVEQYF. In DNA form, the CDR3 reads TGTGCCAGCAGTTACAAGGTCGAGCAGTACTTC. The genes are TRBV6-2 or TRBV6-3 and TRBJ2-7, with D uncertain. The CDR3 runs 11 residues. CDR1 is MNHEY and CDR2 is SVGEGT in the germline V gene. Trimming took 2 bases from V and 6 from J, leaving 5 bases between them.

The chain recombines TRBV18 with TRBJ2-3; tentatively, D is TRBD1 (6 bases). The CDR3 is 16 amino acids. Trimming stripped 1 base from V and 1 base from J, with 12 bases between. Germline assignment: CDR1 KGHSH and CDR2 LQKENI. In DNA form, the CDR3 reads TGTGCCAGCTCACCACGTAGGGCAGGGGGCACAGATACGCAGTATTTT. This encodes CASSPRRAGGTDTQYF.

V and J are TRBV19 and TRBJ1-1, with 8 bases lining up with TRBD1. Germline values: CDR1 LNHDA, CDR2 SQIVND (reference sequence). The V and J ends lost 7 bases and 4 bases, in that order; junction bases with no gene match: 5. This CDR3 has 13 residues. The chain's CDR3 is CASTPTGVTEAFF. CDR3 in DNA: TGTGCCAGTACCCCGACAGGGGTCACTGAAGCTTTCTTT.

The chain carries TRBV3-1 (or the pseudogene TRBV3-2) and TRBJ1-6, with 8 bases that match TRBD1. The ends lost 5 bases at V and 9 bases at J; junction bases unmatched: 6. The CDR3 is 14 amino acids. CDR1 and CDR2 from the germline V gene are LGHDT and YNNKEL (reference sequence). The CDR3 region is CASSYGQGGSPLHF. The CDR3 DNA reads TGTGCCAGCAGCTATGGACAGGGCGGTTCACCCCTCCACTTT.

This clone has only one observation. The genes are TRBV10-3 and TRBJ1-2, with 8 bases aligning to TRBD1. Germline assignment: CDR1 ENHRY and CDR2 SYGVKD. The CDR3 spans 15 residues. The J segment lost 6 bases and the V segment lost 5 bases, leaving 11 bases of the junction unmatched. The CDR3 nucleotides read TGTGCCATCAGTCAGGACCTCAGGACAGGGAATGGCTACACCTTC. Its translation: CAISQDLRTGNGYTF.

The chain recombines TRBV16 with TRBJ1-1, with D tentatively TRBD1 (6 bases). Germline CDR1 is KGHSY and CDR2 is FQNENV. This CDR3 region has 15 residues. The V end was cut by 5 bases, the J end by 1 base, with 14 bases between. CDR3 nucleotide sequence: TGTGCCAGCAGCAGGGGGGTGGTCGGGAACACTGAAGCTTTCTTT. Translated, it gives CASSRGVVGNTEAFF.

The chain couples TRBV5-4 to TRBJ2-1, with TRBD2 identical over 13 bases. V was clipped by 3 bases and J by 6 bases; unmatched bases: 3. CDR1 and CDR2 from the germline V gene are SGHNT and YYREEE (reference sequence). The CDR3 length is 15 residues. For the CDR3, the DNA is TGTGCCAGCAGCTACGGACTAGCGGGAGCCAATGAGCAGTTCTTC. Translation gives CASSYGLAGANEQFF.

This sequence joins TRBV19 and TRBJ1-1; possible D gene TRBD1, 5 bases. V lost 3 bases, J lost 6 bases, and 8 bases lay in between. The CDR3 runs 12 residues. CDR1 is LNHDA, CDR2 SQIVND, per germline (reference sequence). The CDR3 DNA is TGTGCCAGTAGTATCCCGGGGGCTGAAGCTTTCTTT. Amino acid sequence: CASSIPGAEAFF.

This clone has more than one count but fewer than ten. V is TRBV6-5 and J is TRBJ1-2, with D perhaps matching TRBD1 (6 bases). Trimming removed 7 bases from V and 2 bases from J, with 11 bases in between. CDR3 length equals 13 residues. The germline V gene has CDR1 MNHEY and CDR2 SVGAGI. CDR3 in amino acids: CASTPGHNYGYTF. Written as DNA, the CDR3 is TGTGCCAGCACGCCGGGACACAACTATGGCTACACCTTC.

V is TRBV12-3 or TRBV12-4 and J is TRBJ1-2, with TRBD1 matching 7 bases. The CDR3 is 13 amino acids. V lost 1 base and J lost 6; bases outside the gene matches: 2. The chain's CDR3 is CASSLGQGHGYTF. Written as DNA, the CDR3 is TGTGCCAGCAGTTTAGGACAGGGCCATGGCTACACCTTC.

CDR3 nucleotide sequence: TGTGCCAGCAGTCAAATTCAGGCGACCACTGAAGCTTTCTTT. This translates into CASSQIQATTEAFF. The rearrangement links TRBV28 to TRBJ1-1; D call uncertain. The length of the CDR3 is 14 residues. The V gene's germline CDR1 is MDHEN and CDR2 SYDVKM. V was pared by 5 bases and J by 4 bases, with 14 bases between.

The CDR3 sequence is CASSNRQGSSSNEKLFF. Written as DNA, the CDR3 is TGTGCCAGTAGTAATCGACAGGGATCTTCTTCTAATGAAAAACTGTTTTTT. This chain joins TRBV19 and TRBJ1-4; the match to TRBD1 covers 7 bases. CDR1 and CDR2 from the germline V gene are LNHDA and SQIVND (reference sequence). CDR3 length: 17 residues. V gave up 4 bases and J gave up 3 bases; unmatched junction bases: 11.

This clone was observed a single time. The chain carries TRBV27 and TRBJ2-1; D perhaps matches TRBD2 (6 bases). This CDR3 region has 16 residues. The ends were cut back, 2 bases at V and 0 bases at J, with 11 bases in the middle. The germline gives CDR1 MNHEY, CDR2 SMNVEV (reference sequence). The DNA of the CDR3 is TGTGCCAGCAGTTTAGTCGCCGGGAGCTCCTACAATGAGCAGTTCTTC. Translating it yields CASSLVAGSSYNEQFF.

This chain links TRBV27 with TRBJ2-1; possibly TRBD1 for D (8 bases). V lost 6 bases, J lost 0 bases, and 15 bases lay in between. The CDR3 runs to 16 residues. Germline lookup yields CDR1 MNHEY and CDR2 SMNVEV (reference sequence). Here the CDR3 DNA reads TGTGCCAGCAGACCAGGGGGCGGGAGCTCCTACAATGAGCAGTTCTTC. As protein: CASRPGGGSSYNEQFF.

V gene TRBV7-8 combines with J gene TRBJ2-5; TRBD2 might be the D (6 bases). The V end lost 3 bases, the J end lost 13 bases, and 24 bases lay between the germline ends. Per germline, CDR1 SGHVS and CDR2 FQNEAQ. This CDR3 comprises 15 residues. The CDR3 protein is CASSFELAPRVLWYF. The CDR3 bases are TGTGCCAGCAGCTTCGAACTAGCCCCCAGGGTTCTTTGGTACTTC.

This chain uses TRBV15 with TRBJ1-6; D not certain. The CDR3 is made up of 16 amino acids. V shed 0 bases and J shed 10 bases, with 16 bases lying between them. Germline V gene sequence: CDR1 LNHNV, CDR2 YYDKDF (reference sequence). CDR3 sequence reads: CATSRDLDILGSPLHF. The CDR3 DNA sequence: TGTGCCACCAGCAGAGACTTAGACATCTTGGGATCACCCCTCCACTTT.

This chain links TRBV10-3 with TRBJ2-1, with D possibly matching TRBD1 (6 bases). Germline V gene data show CDR1 as ENHRY and CDR2 as SYGVKD. The CDR3 has 13 residues. Trimming shortened V by 7 bases and J by 5 bases, and 12 bases separated the two germline ends. CDR3 nucleotide sequence: TGTGCCATCAACCTCGACAGGCACAATGAGCAGTTCTTC. It specifies CAINLDRHNEQFF.

The chain recombines TRBV6-2 or TRBV6-3 with TRBJ1-1; D is unresolved. Between the trimmed V and J ends, which lost 4 bases and 0 bases, there was a span of 9 bases. The CDR3 covers 14 residues. CDR1 is MNHEY and CDR2 is SVGEGT in the germline V gene. The DNA of the CDR3 is TGTGCCAGCAGTTCGTGGAGACTGAACACTGAAGCTTTCTTT. Amino acids: CASSSWRLNTEAFF.

This chain links TRBV3-1 (or the pseudogene TRBV3-2) with TRBJ2-1; 8 bases are shared with TRBD2. CDR1 is LGHDT and CDR2 is YNNKEL in the germline V gene (reference sequence). J gave up 5 bases and V 6 bases, and 15 bases lay outside the gene matches. This CDR3 comprises 17 residues. CDR3 region: CASRRAPGRGIDNEQFF. CDR3 coding DNA: TGTGCCAGCAGGCGCGCCCCCGGGAGGGGTATTGACAATGAGCAGTTCTTC.

The V call is TRBV24-1, the J call TRBJ1-5; 7 bases align to TRBD1. Germline V CDR1 and CDR2: KGHDR, SFDVKD. CDR3 length: 15 residues. V lost 8 bases and J lost 2; bases outside the gene matches: 8. In nucleotides, the CDR3 is TGTGCCACCATGAGCCAGGGGGATGGCAATCAGCCCCAGCATTTT. This encodes CATMSQGDGNQPQHF.

The V and J genes are TRBV29-1 and TRBJ1-1; D is perhaps TRBD1 (6 bases). Per the germline V gene, CDR1 is SQVTM and CDR2 is ANQGSEA. The CDR3 sequence is 13 residues long. V lost 3 bases and J 5 bases, leaving 13 bases between the germline ends. CDR3 in amino acids: CSVDRTGSTEAFF. CDR3 bases: TGCAGCGTTGATAGAACAGGGTCAACTGAAGCTTTCTTT. Full variable domain (missing parts from reference TRBV29-1 and TRBJ1-1): SAVISQKPSRDICQRGTSLTIQCQVDSQVTMMFWYRQQPGQSLTLIATANQGSEATYESGFVIDKFPISRPNLTFSTLTVSNMSPEDSSIYLCSVDRTGSTEAFFGQGTRLTVV.

The chain combines TRBV19 with TRBJ1-5; D unclear. The CDR3 is made up of 16 amino acids. Germline loops: CDR1 LNHDA, CDR2 SQIVND (reference sequence). In DNA form, the CDR3 reads TGTGCTACCTCACCCCTACCGGGCCCCGATATGCAGCCCCAGCATTTT. It is translated as CATSPLPGPDMQPQHF.

This sequence joins TRBV2 and TRBJ2-3, with D maybe TRBD1 (5 bases). V was trimmed by 7 bases and J by 2 bases, leaving 10 bases between them. The length of the CDR3 is 13 residues. Germline V gene lookup returns CDR1 SNHLY and CDR2 FYNNEI. The CDR3 DNA reads TGTGCCAGCATCGACAGAGCCACAGATACGCAGTATTTT. This translates into CASIDRATDTQYF. The variable domain in full, with the rest retrieved from reference TRBV2 and TRBJ2-3, is EPEVTQTPSHQVTQMGQEVILRCVPISNHLYFYWYRQILGQKVEFLVSFYNNEISEKSEIFDDQFSVERPDGSNFTLKIRSTKLEDSAMYFCASIDRATDTQYFGPGTRLTVL.

The rearrangement joins TRBV15 to TRBJ1-5; D is uncertain. Per the germline V gene, CDR1 is LNHNV and CDR2 is YYDKDF (reference sequence). This CDR3 comprises 14 residues. The V gene lost 1 base and the J gene lost 2 bases, with 6 bases spanning the gap. This CDR3 reads CATSRAGGNQPQHF. CDR3 coding DNA: TGTGCCACCAGCAGAGCCGGGGGCAATCAGCCCCAGCATTTT.

This chain links TRBV14 with TRBJ1-1; D remains ambiguous. CDR3 length: 13 residues. From germline, CDR1 is SGHDN and CDR2 FVKESK. V was pared by 5 bases and J by 4 bases, with 11 bases between. CDR3 sequence: CASSNEVGTEAFF. DNA of the CDR3: TGTGCCAGCAGCAACGAGGTCGGCACTGAAGCTTTCTTT.

This clone was observed a few times. The chain uses TRBV3-1 (or the pseudogene TRBV3-2) and TRBJ1-3; no definite D call. In germline, CDR1 is LGHDT, CDR2 YNNKEL (reference sequence). This CDR3 comprises 14 residues. The germline V and J ends were trimmed by 4 bases and 4 bases, with 11 bases remaining between them. CDR3 amino acids: CASSLISGGNTIYF. The CDR3 coding sequence is TGTGCCAGCAGCCTGATTTCGGGCGGAAACACCATATATTTT.

The chain links TRBV7-2 to TRBJ2-7; no clear D. The CDR3 covers 13 residues. V gave up 4 bases and J gave up 4 bases, with 11 bases separating them. Per the germline V gene, CDR1 is SGHTA and CDR2 is FQGNSA. CDR3 in amino acids: CASSSERFYEQYF. CDR3 sequence (DNA): TGTGCCAGCAGCTCGGAGAGGTTTTACGAGCAGTACTTC.